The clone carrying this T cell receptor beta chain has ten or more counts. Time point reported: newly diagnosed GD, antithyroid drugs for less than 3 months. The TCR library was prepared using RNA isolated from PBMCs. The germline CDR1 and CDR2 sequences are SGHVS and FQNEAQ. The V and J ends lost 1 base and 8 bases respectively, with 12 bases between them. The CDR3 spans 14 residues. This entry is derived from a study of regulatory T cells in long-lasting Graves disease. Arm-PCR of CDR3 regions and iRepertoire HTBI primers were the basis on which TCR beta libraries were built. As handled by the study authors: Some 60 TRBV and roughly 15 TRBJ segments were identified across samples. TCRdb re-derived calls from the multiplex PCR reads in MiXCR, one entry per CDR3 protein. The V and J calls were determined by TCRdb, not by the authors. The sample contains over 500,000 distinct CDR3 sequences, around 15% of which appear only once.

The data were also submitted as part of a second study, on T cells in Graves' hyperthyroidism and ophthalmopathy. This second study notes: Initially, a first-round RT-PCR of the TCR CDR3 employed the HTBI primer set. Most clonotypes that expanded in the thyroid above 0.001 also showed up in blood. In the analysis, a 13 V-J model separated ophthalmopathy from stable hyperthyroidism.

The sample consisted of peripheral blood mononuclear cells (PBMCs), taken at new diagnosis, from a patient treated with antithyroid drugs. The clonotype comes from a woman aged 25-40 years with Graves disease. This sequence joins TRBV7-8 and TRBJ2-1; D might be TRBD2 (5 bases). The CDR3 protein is CASSLVASWDEQFF. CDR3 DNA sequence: TGTGCCAGCAGCTTAGTCGCTAGCTGGGATGAGCAGTTCTTC.